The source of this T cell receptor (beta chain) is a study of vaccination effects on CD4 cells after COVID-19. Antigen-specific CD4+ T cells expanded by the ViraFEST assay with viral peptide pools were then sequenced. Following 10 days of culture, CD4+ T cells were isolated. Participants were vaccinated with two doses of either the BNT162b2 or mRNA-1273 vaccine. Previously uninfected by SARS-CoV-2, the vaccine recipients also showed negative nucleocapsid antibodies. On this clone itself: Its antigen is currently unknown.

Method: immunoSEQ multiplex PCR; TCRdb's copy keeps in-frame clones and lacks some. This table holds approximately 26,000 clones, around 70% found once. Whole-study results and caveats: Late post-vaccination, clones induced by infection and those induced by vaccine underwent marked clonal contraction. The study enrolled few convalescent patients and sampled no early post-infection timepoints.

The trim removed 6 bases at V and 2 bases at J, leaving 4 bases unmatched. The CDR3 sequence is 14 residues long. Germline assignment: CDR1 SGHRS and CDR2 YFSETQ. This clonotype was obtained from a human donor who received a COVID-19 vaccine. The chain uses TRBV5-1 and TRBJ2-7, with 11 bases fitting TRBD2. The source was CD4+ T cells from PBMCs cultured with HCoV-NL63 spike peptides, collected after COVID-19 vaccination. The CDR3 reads CASTELAGAYEQYF. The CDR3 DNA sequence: TGCGCCAGCACCGAACTAGCGGGAGCCTACGAGCAGTACTTC.